This passage covers 9 T cell receptor beta chains from one sample sequenced in a study of blood T cell repertoires in COVID-19. Some clones are missing from TCRdb's copy, which holds only in-frame ones; the method was immunoSEQ multiplex PCR. The data contain some 200,000 clones, about nine tenths of them singletons. Sequencing was done on a sample of peripheral blood. These receptors were collected from a woman aged 40 to 50 with acute or convalescent COVID-19.

The chain has TRBV7-6 and TRBJ2-2; a weak D match, TRBD2 (5 bases). Trimming removed 0 bases at V and 5 bases at J, with 19 bases between. The CDR3 contains 18 residues. CDR1 and CDR2 (germline): SGHVS, FNYEAQ. In nucleotides, the CDR3 is TGTGCCAGCAGCTTAGCGCGGGCGGGCGCGGCGCGGACCGGGGAGCTGTTTTTT. Encoded protein: CASSLARAGAARTGELFF.

The CDR3 nucleotides are TGCGCCAGCAGCCGGGGACAGGGTAAAGATACGCAGTATTTT. Its protein product is CASSRGQGKDTQYF. The V call is TRBV5-1, the J call TRBJ2-3, with 9 bases fitting TRBD1. Germline assignment: CDR1 SGHRS and CDR2 YFSETQ. J was trimmed by 5 bases and V by 4 bases; bases with no gene match: 5. The CDR3 sequence is 14 residues long.

This clone has a handful of counts. This chain's CDR3 is CASSFHSLEAFF. As DNA, the CDR3 is TGTGCCAGCAGCTTCCACAGCCTTGAAGCTTTCTTT. The chain joins TRBV5-6 to TRBJ1-1; no reliable D call. From germline, CDR1 is SGHDT and CDR2 YYEEEE. Trimming stripped 2 bases from V and 7 bases from J, with 9 bases between. CDR3 length: 12 residues.

V usage is TRBV6-5 and J usage is TRBJ2-7, with a possible D match to TRBD1 (6 bases). Looked up from germline, CDR1 is MNHEY and CDR2 is SVGAGI. CDR3 length: 15 amino acids. V was cut by 2 bases and J by 0 bases, with 11 bases left in between. CDR3 loop: CASSYATGSSYEQYV. The CDR3 coding sequence is TGTGCCAGCAGTTACGCTACAGGGAGCTCCTACGAGCAGTACGTC.

This clone appeared a few times. The chain couples TRBV27 to TRBJ1-2; maybe TRBD1 (6 bases). V was cut by 5 bases and J by 8 bases, with 21 bases left in between. The germline CDR1 and CDR2 sequences are MNHEY and SMNVEV (reference sequence). The CDR3 has 15 amino acids. The CDR3 bases are TGTGCCAGCAGTCTGTCTTCAGGGGCCGGTCGAGGCTACACCTTC. It translates to CASSLSSGAGRGYTF.

The V and J genes are TRBV9 and TRBJ1-6; D is ambiguous. The CDR3 is made up of 14 amino acids. Trimming left V 0 bases short and J 8 bases short, with 9 bases between. The germline gives CDR1 SGDLS, CDR2 YYNGEE. The CDR3 is CASSVADGDSPLHF. Here the CDR3 DNA reads TGTGCCAGCAGCGTAGCTGACGGGGATTCACCCCTCCACTTT.

The chain is built from TRBV27 and TRBJ1-2; D may be TRBD1 (6 bases). In germline, CDR1 is MNHEY, CDR2 SMNVEV (reference sequence). V was cut by 2 bases and J by 2 bases, with 9 bases left in between. The CDR3 is 14 residues long. The CDR3, as DNA: TGTGCCAGCAGTTTAAGGGGACAAAACTATGGCTACACCTTC. It yields the protein CASSLRGQNYGYTF.

The gene calls are TRBV11-2 and TRBJ2-4, with D hard to call. The length of the CDR3 is 17 residues. The V end was cut by 1 base, the J end by 1 base, with 14 bases between. Germline CDR1 and CDR2: SGHAT and FQNNGV. The CDR3 coding sequence is TGTGCCAGCAGCTTAGGACTCAGAATCGGGGCCAAAAACATTCAGTACTTC. Translation: CASSLGLRIGAKNIQYF.

This rearrangement joins TRBV7-9 to TRBJ1-4; no clear D gene. The CDR3 consists of 14 residues. Germline V gene sequence: CDR1 SEHNR, CDR2 FQNEAQ (reference sequence). V lost 7 bases and J 4 bases, leaving 13 bases between the germline ends. The chain's CDR3 is CASTLAGFNEKLFF. The CDR3 bases are TGTGCCAGCACTCTCGCGGGATTTAATGAAAAACTGTTTTTT.